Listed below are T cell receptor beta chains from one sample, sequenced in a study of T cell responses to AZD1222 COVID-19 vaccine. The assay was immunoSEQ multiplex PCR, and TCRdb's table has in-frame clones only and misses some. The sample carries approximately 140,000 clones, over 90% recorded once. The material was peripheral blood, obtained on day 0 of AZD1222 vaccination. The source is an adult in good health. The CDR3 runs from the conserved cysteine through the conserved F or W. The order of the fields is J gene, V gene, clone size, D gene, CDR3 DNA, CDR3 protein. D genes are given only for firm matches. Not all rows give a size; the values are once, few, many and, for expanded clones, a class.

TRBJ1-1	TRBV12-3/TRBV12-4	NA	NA	TGTGCCAGCAGTTACCGCCTTGAAGCTTTCTTT	CASSYRLEAFF
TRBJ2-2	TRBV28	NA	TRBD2	TGTGCCAGCAGTTCTAGACTAGCGGGATTTACCGGGGAGCTGTTTTTT	CASSSRLAGFTGELFF
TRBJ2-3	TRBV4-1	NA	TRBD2	TGCGCCAGCAGCCAAGATTTGGGACTAGGTAGCACAGATACGCAGTATTTT	CASSQDLGLGSTDTQYF
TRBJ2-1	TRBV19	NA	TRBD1	TGTGCCAGTAGCCCTTTGGGGGACAGTGAGCAGTTCTTC	CASSPLGDSEQFF
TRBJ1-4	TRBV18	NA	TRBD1	TGTGCCAGCTCACCGAGGACAGGGTTCGAAAAACTGTTTTTT	CASSPRTGFEKLFF
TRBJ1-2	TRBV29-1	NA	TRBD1	TGCAGCGTTGATCAGGGGGTTTATGGCTACACCTTC	CSVDQGVYGYTF
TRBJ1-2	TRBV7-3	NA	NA	TGTGCCAGCAGCTCCATGGACAGTTTGGATGGCTACACCTTC	CASSSMDSLDGYTF
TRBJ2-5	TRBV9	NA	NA	TGTGCCAGCAGCGTAGCGGAGGGGATCCAAGAGACCCAGTACTTC	CASSVAEGIQETQYF
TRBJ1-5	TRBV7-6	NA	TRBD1	TGTGCCAGCAGCCGTGACAGGGGCAGTAATCAGCCCCAGCATTTT	CASSRDRGSNQPQHF
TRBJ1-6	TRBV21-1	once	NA	TGTGCCAGCAGAAGTGGTGGGGACAGGGGATCACCCCTCCACTTT	CASRSGGDRGSPLHF
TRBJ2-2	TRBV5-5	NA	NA	TGTGCCAGCAGCTTGGATAGGACCGGGGAGCTGTTTTTT	CASSLDRTGELFF
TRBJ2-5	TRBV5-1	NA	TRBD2	TGCGCCAGCAGCTCGAAAAGCGGGAGGGCCGAGGAGACCCAGTACTTC	CASSSKSGRAEETQYF
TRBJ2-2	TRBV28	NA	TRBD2	TGTGCCAGCATACCCGGGGGGGTAGCGAACACCGGGGAGCTGTTTTTT	CASIPGGVANTGELFF
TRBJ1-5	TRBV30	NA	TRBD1	TGTGCCTATTCACAGGGGGCCGGTCAGCCCCAGCATTTT	CAYSQGAGQPQHF
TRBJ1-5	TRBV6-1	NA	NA	TGTGCCAGCAGTGCCGATGGGCCTGTCAACAATCAGCCCCAGCATTTT	CASSADGPVNNQPQHF
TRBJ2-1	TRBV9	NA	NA	TGTGCCAGCAGCGTAGTCAGCAGGGGTGAGCAGTTCTTC	CASSVVSRGEQFF
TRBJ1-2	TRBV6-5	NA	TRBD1	TGTGCCAGCAGGGACAGGGGATTCCATGTGTATGGCTACACCTTC	CASRDRGFHVYGYTF
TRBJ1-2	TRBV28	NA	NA	TGTGCCAGCAGGAGAGAACATTACTATGGCTACACCTTC	CASRREHYYGYTF
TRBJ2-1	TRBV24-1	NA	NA	TGTGCCACCAGTTTAGGAAGCGACAATGAGCAGTTCTTC	CATSLGSDNEQFF
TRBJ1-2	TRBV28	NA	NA	TGTGCCAGCTTGGCTAGGGGGAACTATGGCTACACCTTC	CASLARGNYGYTF
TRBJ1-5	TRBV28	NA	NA	TGTGCCAGCAACACCAATCAGCCCCAGCATTTT	CASNTNQPQHF
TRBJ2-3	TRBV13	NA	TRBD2	TGTGCCAGCAGCTTTTCAGTAGCGGGGGGGCGTACAGATACGCAGTATTTT	CASSFSVAGGRTDTQYF
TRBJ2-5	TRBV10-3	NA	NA	TGTGCCATCAGTGATCCGGAGGGAGGTGCGCAGACCCAGTACTTC	CAISDPEGGAQTQYF
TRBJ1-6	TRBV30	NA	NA	TGTGCCTGGACCTTGGGGGGGAATTCACCCCTCCACTTT	CAWTLGGNSPLHF
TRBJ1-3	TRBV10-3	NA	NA	TGTGCCATCAGTGAGGGAAGGGGGACTGGAAACACCATATATTTT	CAISEGRGTGNTIYF
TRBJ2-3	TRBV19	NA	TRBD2	TGTGCCAGTACCAGCGGGAGAGGCACAGATACGCAGTATTTT	CASTSGRGTDTQYF
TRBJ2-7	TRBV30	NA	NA	TGTGCCTGGATCGGGTTAGGATCCTACGAGCAGTACTTC	CAWIGLGSYEQYF
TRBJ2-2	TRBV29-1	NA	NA	TGCAGCCCCCCCCTCAAGGGGGAGCTGTTTTTT	CSPPLKGELFF
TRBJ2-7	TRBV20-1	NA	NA	TGCAGTGCTAGTTGGGGACACGAGCAGTACTTC	CSASWGHEQYF
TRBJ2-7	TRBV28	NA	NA	TGTGCCAGCCGGGACTTTCCCTACGAGCAGTACTTC	CASRDFPYEQYF
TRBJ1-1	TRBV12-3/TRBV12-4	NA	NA	TGTGCCAGCGGGAGTCTGATGAAAGCTTTCTTT	CASGSLMKAFF
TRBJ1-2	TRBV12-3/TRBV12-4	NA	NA	TGTGCCAGCAGTCGGGACGGAAACTATGGCTACACCTTC	CASSRDGNYGYTF
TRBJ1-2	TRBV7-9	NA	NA	TGTGCCAGCAGCTTAGGCCAGGATCTTGGCTACACCTTC	CASSLGQDLGYTF